The 6 T cell receptor beta chains listed next were all sequenced from one sample in a study of T and B cells in COVID-19 patients (dated by TCRdb to the early 2020s). TRB repertoires were amplified using roughly 250-500 ng of genomic DNA isolated from blood. The sample was run on an Illumina MiSeq. Multiplex PCR with BIOMED2 TRB-A/B primer pools was used to amplify TRB rearrangements. In TCRdb, the public reads were trimmed at Q25 with fastp and aligned with MiXCR, with productive beta chains retained. Every distinct CDR3 protein forms one entry, paired with its most common genes and DNA. The sample includes some 8,000 distinct CDR3 sequences, with 20% to 30% observed a single time. About 6% of the sample comes from the top ten. The sample comprised blood. These receptors all stem from a human donor who had recovered from COVID-19.

This clonotype was seen at least ten times. J is TRBJ1-6 and V is TRBV5-4; D may be TRBD1 (6 bases). This CDR3 has 15 residues. V lost 6 bases and J lost 9, with 19 bases in between. From germline, CDR1 is SGHNT and CDR2 YYREEE (reference sequence). Written as DNA, the CDR3 is TGTGCCAGCACCTTCTGGGGGGGGCTCGGTTCACCCCTCCACTTT. Protein product: CASTFWGGLGSPLHF. The full variable domain, with the rest looked up from reference TRBV5-4 and TRBJ1-6, is ETGVTQSPTHLIKTRGQQVTLRCSSQSGHNTVSWYQQALGQGPQFIFQYYREEENGRGNFPPRFSGLQFPNYSSELNVNALELDDSALYLCASTFWGGLGSPLHFGNGTRLTVT.

This clonotype turned up a few times. The chain joins TRBV4-3 to TRBJ2-7, with D perhaps being TRBD1 or TRBD2 (5 bases each). The V gene's germline CDR1 is LGHNA and CDR2 YSLEER. This CDR3 spans 15 amino acids. V lost 0 bases to trimming and J lost 0 bases, with 9 bases between them. The CDR3 reads CASSQDVGVSYEQYF. CDR3 DNA: TGCGCCAGCAGCCAAGATGTGGGGGTCTCCTACGAGCAGTACTTC.

This clonotype has a count of ten or more. The V call is TRBV24-1, the J call TRBJ2-7; D is unclear. Germline V gives CDR1 KGHDR, CDR2 SFDVKD. Trimming removed 3 bases at V and 8 bases at J, with 19 bases between. CDR3 length: 15 residues. The chain's CDR3 is CATSDVETPIPQQYF. CDR3 DNA: TGTGCCACCAGTGATGTCGAGACCCCTATTCCCCAGCAGTACTTC.

By proportion, this clonotype is medium-sized. The J gene is TRBJ2-3, the V gene TRBV7-6, with 10 bases fitting TRBD2. Germline CDR1 SGHVS, CDR2 FNYEAQ. The CDR3 contains 15 residues. The trim removed 5 bases at V and 2 bases at J, leaving 4 bases unmatched. CDR3 amino acids: CASSVSGGFTDTQYF. The CDR3 bases are TGTGCCAGCAGCGTTAGCGGGGGGTTCACAGATACGCAGTATTTT.

The rearrangement joins TRBV5-1 to TRBJ1-1; D gene unclear. Germline CDR1 is SGHRS and CDR2 is YFSETQ. With 3 bases removed from V and 3 bases from J, the gap between germline ends came to 12 bases. CDR3 length: 14 amino acids. CDR3 loop: CASSWSSGYTEAFF. The CDR3 DNA reads TGCGCCAGCAGCTGGAGCTCCGGTTACACTGAAGCTTTCTTT.

This clonotype occurred many times. The rearrangement links TRBV27 to TRBJ2-1; D perhaps matches TRBD2 (6 bases). The CDR3 consists of 15 residues. V shed 2 bases and J shed 3 bases, with 11 bases lying between them. CDR1 and CDR2 from the germline V gene are MNHEY and SMNVEV (reference sequence). CDR3 loop: CASSLGGIGYNEQFF. CDR3 nucleotides: TGTGCCAGCAGTTTAGGCGGGATAGGCTACAATGAGCAGTTCTTC.